Following are 32 T cell receptor beta chains from one sample sequenced in a study of blood T cell repertoires in COVID-19. Clones were read by immunoSEQ multiplex PCR, and TCRdb kept only the in-frame ones, dropping some. The top ten clones hold approximately 1.8% of a sample with 330,000 or so clones, about 87% of them seen once. The sequenced sample was PBMCs or T cells enriched from blood (not recorded which). These receptors were taken from a man aged 35 to 55 in a cohort exposed to, infected with or recovered from COVID-19 (not recorded which).

This clone came up once. The chain has TRBV5-1 and TRBJ2-3; the D gene is possibly TRBD2 (6 bases). The V and J ends lost 0 bases and 5 bases respectively, with 16 bases between them. This CDR3 spans 16 amino acids. Germline V CDR1 and CDR2: SGHRS, YFSETQ. The CDR3 protein is CASSLASASRGDTQYF. In DNA form, the CDR3 reads TGCGCCAGCAGCTTGGCTAGCGCTTCCAGAGGAGATACGCAGTATTTT. Full variable domain (rest looked up from reference TRBV5-1 and TRBJ2-3): KAGVTQTPRYLIKTRGQQVTLSCSPISGHRSVSWYQQTPGQGLQFLFEYFSETQRNKGNFPGRFSGRQFSNSRSEMNVSTLELGDSALYLCASSLASASRGDTQYFGPGTRLTVL.

The chain has TRBV28 and TRBJ1-5; TRBD1 matches at 7 bases. Germline assignment: CDR1 MDHEN and CDR2 SYDVKM. This CDR3 comprises 14 residues. With 5 bases clipped from V and 5 bases from J, the junction kept 6 bases outside the gene matches. CDR3 in amino acids: CASSNEQGYQPQHF. The CDR3 DNA reads as TGTGCCAGCAGTAACGAACAGGGGTATCAGCCCCAGCATTTT.

The gene calls are TRBV24-1 and TRBJ2-1; 11 bases fit TRBD1. Trimming took 3 bases from V and 7 from J; bases not matched to a gene: 10. The CDR3 is made up of 17 amino acids. CDR1 and CDR2 (germline): KGHDR, SFDVKD. DNA of the CDR3: TGTGCCACCAGTGATGAACCGGGACAGGGGGTGGTGAATGAGCAGTTCTTC. Its translation: CATSDEPGQGVVNEQFF.

The chain uses TRBV5-6 and TRBJ2-5; 7 bases agree with TRBD2. CDR3 length: 15 amino acids. CDR1 and CDR2 from the germline V gene are SGHDT and YYEEEE. The V and J ends lost 0 bases and 1 base, in that order; junction bases with no gene match: 3. CDR3 nucleotide sequence: TGTGCCAGCAGCTTGGTTTCTAGCGGCCAAGAGACCCAGTACTTC. Its protein product is CASSLVSSGQETQYF.

The V call is TRBV10-3, the J call TRBJ1-1; D is ambiguous. V was trimmed by 4 bases and J by 7 bases, leaving 10 bases between them. CDR1 ENHRY and CDR2 SYGVKD come from the germline V gene. The CDR3 spans 12 residues. In DNA, the CDR3 is TGTGCCATCAGTGCAGAACCCCTTGAAGCTTTCTTT. It encodes CAISAEPLEAFF.

The J gene is TRBJ1-3, the V gene TRBV7-9; no firm D call. This CDR3 region has 16 residues. Germline values: CDR1 SEHNR, CDR2 FQNEAQ (reference sequence). Trimming removed 1 base at V and 0 bases at J, with 10 bases between. The CDR3 here is CASSLGSLSSGNTIYF. The CDR3 region has the DNA TGTGCCAGCAGCTTAGGGTCCCTAAGCTCTGGAAACACCATATATTTT. Supplemented by reference TRBV7-9 and TRBJ1-3, the full variable domain reads DTGVSQNPRHKITKRGQNVTFRCDPISEHNRLYWYRQTLGQGPEFLTYFQNEAQLEKSRLLSDRFSAERPKGSFSTLEIQRTEQGDSAMYLCASSLGSLSSGNTIYFGEGSWLTVV.

The V call is TRBV7-9, the J call TRBJ2-1, with 9 bases that match TRBD2. Germline V CDR1 and CDR2: SEHNR, FQNEAQ (reference sequence). The CDR3 is made up of 15 amino acids. With V trimmed by 3 bases and J by 6 bases, 6 bases remained unmatched. CDR3: CASSFGASGINEQFF. CDR3 nucleotide sequence: TGTGCCAGCAGCTTTGGGGCTAGCGGGATCAATGAGCAGTTCTTC.

This sequence joins TRBV2 and TRBJ2-7; D may be TRBD2 (5 bases). This CDR3 spans 12 amino acids. Deletions cut 8 bases from V and 3 bases from J, with 11 bases between. The germline CDR1 and CDR2 sequences are SNHLY and FYNNEI. The chain's CDR3 is CASGSGFYEQYF. DNA of the CDR3: TGTGCCAGCGGGAGTGGTTTCTACGAGCAGTACTTC. The variable domain in full, with the rest retrieved from reference TRBV2 and TRBJ2-7, is EPEVTQTPSHQVTQMGQEVILRCVPISNHLYFYWYRQILGQKVEFLVSFYNNEISEKSEIFDDQFSVERPDGSNFTLKIRSTKLEDSAMYFCASGSGFYEQYFGPGTRLTVT.

This chain connects TRBV7-2 to TRBJ1-3; D uncertain. The length of the CDR3 is 14 residues. Germline lookup yields CDR1 SGHTA and CDR2 FQGNSA. V was cut by 5 bases and J by 7 bases, with 15 bases left in between. Here the CDR3 DNA reads TGTGCCAGCAGCCCAAGAACCGGGGAGAACACCATATATTTT. Translated: CASSPRTGENTIYF.

This chain uses TRBV5-4 with TRBJ1-3; 7 bases fit TRBD1. The CDR3 has 16 amino acids. V lost 5 bases to trimming and J lost 4 bases; unmatched junction nucleotides: 12. Germline assignment: CDR1 SGHNT and CDR2 YYREEE (reference sequence). CDR3 sequence reads: CASSPIERGPGNTIYF. DNA of the CDR3: TGTGCCAGCAGTCCCATTGAAAGGGGGCCCGGAAACACCATATATTTT.

This clone was seen just once. The gene calls are TRBV27 and TRBJ2-3; tentatively, D is TRBD1 (6 bases). The V gene's germline CDR1 is MNHEY and CDR2 SMNVEV (reference sequence). This CDR3 is 14 amino acids long. The CDR3 DNA is TGTGCATCCCAGGGGAGAGGCCGCACAGATACGCAGTATTTT. This codes for CASQGRGRTDTQYF.

The rearrangement uses TRBV7-8 and TRBJ1-6; D call uncertain. V lost 8 bases and J lost 5, with 10 bases in between. The CDR3 runs to 13 residues. Germline CDR1 and CDR2: SGHVS and FQNEAQ. The CDR3 loop is CASAADNNSPLHF. DNA for the CDR3: TGTGCCAGCGCGGCAGATAATAATTCACCCCTCCACTTT. Looking up the rest from reference TRBV7-8 and TRBJ1-6 gives the full variable domain: GAGVSQSPRYKVAKRGQDVALRCDPISGHVSLFWYQQALGQGPEFLTYFQNEAQLDKSGLPSDRFFAERPEGSVSTLKIQRTQQEDSAVYLCASAADNNSPLHFGNGTRLTVT.

In its sample, this clone was seen a few times. The chain uses TRBV4-1 and TRBJ2-2; possibly TRBD2 for D (6 bases). CDR1 MGHRA and CDR2 YSYEKL come from the germline V gene. The CDR3 is 19 residues long. V gave up 0 bases and J gave up 0 bases, with 17 bases separating them. Here the CDR3 reads CASSQDSLAPRTNTGELFF. The CDR3 nucleotides are TGCGCCAGCAGCCAAGATTCGCTAGCGCCTCGAACGAACACCGGGGAGCTGTTTTTT.

This chain joins TRBV11-2 and TRBJ2-5; 8 bases agree with TRBD1. Germline values: CDR1 SGHAT, CDR2 FQNNGV. This CDR3 region has 14 residues. V shed 1 base and J 2 bases; nucleotides not matched to a gene: 0. The CDR3 is CASSLGTGQETQYF. CDR3 nucleotides: TGTGCCAGCAGCTTAGGGACAGGGCAAGAGACCCAGTACTTC.

The rearrangement links TRBV29-1 to TRBJ2-5; TRBD2 aligns across 13 bases. The V and J ends lost 5 bases and 0 bases, in that order; junction bases with no gene match: 3. The CDR3 loop spans 15 amino acids. CDR1 and CDR2 from the germline V gene are SQVTM and ANQGSEA. The CDR3 is CSVLGLAGDQETQYF. CDR3 nucleotides: TGCAGCGTTCTCGGACTAGCGGGAGACCAAGAGACCCAGTACTTC.

There are a few counts of this clone. The chain couples TRBV11-2 to TRBJ2-3; 9 nucleotides agree with TRBD1. The germline V gene has CDR1 SGHAT and CDR2 FQNNGV. Trimming cost V 3 bases and J 7 bases; bases outside gene matches: 14. The CDR3 is made up of 17 amino acids. The CDR3 DNA is TGTGCCAGCAGCTTGATGGGACAGGGTATGCGGGGAAATACGCAGTATTTT. This translates into CASSLMGQGMRGNTQYF.

This clone has a handful of counts. This rearrangement joins TRBV3-1 (or the pseudogene TRBV3-2) to TRBJ2-3, with unresolved D. Per the germline V gene, CDR1 is LGHDT and CDR2 is YNNKEL (reference sequence). The germline V and J ends were trimmed by 4 bases and 7 bases, with 15 bases remaining between them. The CDR3 spans 14 residues. The chain's CDR3 is CASSLNAESNTQYF. CDR3 nucleotide sequence: TGTGCCAGCAGCCTTAATGCCGAGAGTAATACGCAGTATTTT.

This clone showed up just once. The chain has TRBV6-1 and TRBJ2-7; TRBD1 matches 8 bases. Trimming cost V 4 bases and J 1 base; bases outside gene matches: 12. Germline V gene lookup returns CDR1 MNHNS and CDR2 SASEGT. There are 17 residues in the CDR3. Here the CDR3 DNA reads TGTGCCAGCAGTGCCCGGACAGGGTTGGAGGGGTCCTACGAGCAGTACTTC. This encodes CASSARTGLEGSYEQYF.

This chain links TRBV15 with TRBJ1-3; D possibly corresponds to TRBD1 (6 bases). Germline V CDR1 and CDR2: LNHNV, YYDKDF (reference sequence). V gave up 0 bases and J gave up 0 bases, with 15 bases separating them. The CDR3 runs to 18 residues. The CDR3 protein is CATSRDLIDRHSGNTIYF. In DNA form, the CDR3 reads TGTGCCACCAGCAGAGATCTAATTGACAGGCACTCTGGAAACACCATATATTTT.

The CDR3: CASSLAASGSLYEQYF. The CDR3 coding sequence is TGTGCCAGCAGTTTAGCTGCTAGCGGGAGCCTCTACGAGCAGTACTTC. The chain couples TRBV28 to TRBJ2-7, with 10 bases aligning to TRBD2. Trimming took 2 bases from V and 3 from J; bases not matched to a gene: 7. Germline assignment: CDR1 MDHEN and CDR2 SYDVKM. The CDR3 runs to 16 residues.

The chain combines TRBV6-5 with TRBJ2-7; a possible D gene is TRBD2 (5 bases). V was shortened by 8 bases and J by 3 bases, with 20 bases between the two germline ends. The CDR3 contains 15 residues. From germline, CDR1 is MNHEY and CDR2 SVGAGI. This CDR3 reads CASVFKADWYYEQYF. The DNA for the CDR3 is TGTGCCAGCGTTTTTAAAGCGGATTGGTACTACGAGCAGTACTTC.

This clone was recorded once. The rearrangement uses TRBV6-5 and TRBJ2-7; D possibly corresponds to TRBD2 (7 bases). The length of the CDR3 is 12 residues. Germline lookup yields CDR1 MNHEY and CDR2 SVGAGI. For the CDR3, the DNA is TGTGCTTCAAGGGGGGGCCCGTACGAGCAGTACTTC. Protein: CASRGGPYEQYF.

The chain uses TRBV7-4 and TRBJ1-1; D may be TRBD1 (5 bases). Germline V gene data show CDR1 as SGHVT and CDR2 as SQSDAQ. This CDR3 is built from 15 residues. V shed 1 base and J shed 2 bases, with 11 bases lying between them. The CDR3 sequence is CASSLERQGNTEAFF. DNA of the CDR3: TGTGCCAGCAGCTTAGAGCGCCAGGGAAACACTGAAGCTTTCTTT.

The chain links TRBV5-6 to TRBJ2-1; TRBD2 agrees at 9 bases. The CDR3 sequence is 19 residues long. Trimming took 2 bases from V and 3 from J; bases not matched to a gene: 15. The V gene's germline CDR1 is SGHDT and CDR2 YYEEEE. The CDR3 DNA sequence: TGTGCCAGCAGCTTAGGAATCGGTAGCGGGAGTTATTTCTACAATGAGCAGTTCTTC. Translation gives CASSLGIGSGSYFYNEQFF. The complete variable domain, with remaining parts taken from reference TRBV5-6 and TRBJ2-1, reads DAGVTQSPTHLIKTRGQQVTLRCSPKSGHDTVSWYQQALGQGPQFIFQYYEEEERQRGNFPDRFSGHQFPNYSSELNVNALLLGDSALYLCASSLGIGSGSYFYNEQFFGPGTRLTVL.

The rearrangement links TRBV3-1 (or the pseudogene TRBV3-2) to TRBJ2-2, with 11 positions matching TRBD2. The CDR3 runs 15 residues. V was clipped by 4 bases and J by 5 bases; unmatched bases: 3. The germline V gene has CDR1 LGHDT and CDR2 YNNKEL (reference sequence). The CDR3 is CASSLAGGRTGELFF. Written as DNA, the CDR3 is TGTGCCAGCAGCCTAGCGGGAGGGCGAACCGGGGAGCTGTTTTTT.

V gene TRBV10-3 combines with J gene TRBJ2-1; 9 nucleotides agree with TRBD2. With 7 bases clipped from V and 6 bases from J, the junction kept 10 bases outside the gene matches. Germline-derived CDR1 and CDR2 are ENHRY and SYGVKD. The CDR3 has 15 residues. This chain's CDR3 is CAIILAAGGSNEQFF. The CDR3 DNA follows: TGTGCCATCATCCTTGCTGCGGGAGGGTCCAATGAGCAGTTCTTC.

The V gene is TRBV29-1, the J gene TRBJ2-1; 7 bases agree with TRBD1. Germline CDR1 and CDR2: SQVTM and ANQGSEA. The V segment lost 1 base and the J segment 4 bases; nucleotides outside the gene matches: 4. This CDR3 has 14 residues. CDR3 nucleotides: TGCAGCGTTGAAGGGACAGGAAGATACAATGAGCAGTTCTTC. Translation gives CSVEGTGRYNEQFF.

The V gene is TRBV19, the J gene TRBJ1-5; tentatively, D is TRBD1 (5 bases). The V gene lost 5 bases and the J gene lost 5 bases, with 10 bases spanning the gap. The CDR3 spans 13 residues. CDR1 LNHDA and CDR2 SQIVND come from the germline V gene (reference sequence). CDR3 bases: TGTGCCAGTAGTTCAGGGTCGGATCAGCCCCAGCATTTT. Translated, it gives CASSSGSDQPQHF.

CDR3 bases: TGTGCCAGTAGTATAGATCGAAGACTTTACAATGAGCAGTTCTTC. Translation: CASSIDRRLYNEQFF. The genes are TRBV19 and TRBJ2-1; D gene uncertain. CDR1 and CDR2 from the germline V gene are LNHDA and SQIVND (reference sequence). The CDR3 runs 15 residues. V gave up 0 bases and J gave up 4 bases, with 10 bases separating them. The complete variable domain, with remaining parts taken from reference TRBV19 and TRBJ2-1, reads DGGITQSPKYLFRKEGQNVTLSCEQNLNHDAMYWYRQDPGQGLRLIYYSQIVNDFQKGDIAEGYSVSREKKESFPLTVTSAQKNPTAFYLCASSIDRRLYNEQFFGPGTRLTVL.

The V call is TRBV4-1, the J call TRBJ1-2; 7 positions match TRBD1. The CDR3 is made up of 14 amino acids. V dropped 4 bases and J dropped 4; count of bases not matched to a gene: 6. Germline-derived CDR1 and CDR2 are MGHRA and YSYEKL. CDR3 DNA sequence: TGCGCCAGCAGCCCTGGGACAGAACTCTATGGCTACACCTTC. Translated, it gives CASSPGTELYGYTF.

The chain employs TRBV5-4 and TRBJ1-1; possible D gene TRBD1, 5 bases. This CDR3 comprises 13 residues. Trimming cost V 6 bases and J 3 bases, with 12 bases left between them. Germline V CDR1 and CDR2: SGHNT, YYREEE (reference sequence). In DNA, the CDR3 is TGTGCCAGCATGGGAGGGGAGGACACTGAAGCTTTCTTT. Protein sequence: CASMGGEDTEAFF.

The chain is built from TRBV6-5 and TRBJ2-2; D might be TRBD1 (5 bases). Deletions cut 6 bases from V and 0 bases from J, with 11 bases between. Germline V gene lookup returns CDR1 MNHEY and CDR2 SVGAGI. The CDR3 contains 15 residues. CDR3 DNA: TGTGCCAGCAGAGCGACAGCCGCGAACACCGGGGAGCTGTTTTTT. Translating gives CASRATAANTGELFF.